One T cell receptor (beta chain) is described in this entry. This entry is derived from a study of blood T cell repertoires in COVID-19. Study background: The analysed material was cDNA or gDNA that came from T cells, B-cell-depleted T cells, or PBMCs.

Sequenced by immunoSEQ multiplex PCR; TCRdb stores in-frame clones only, minus some. The data show around 300,000 clones, with around four fifths seen just once and 4.1% held by the top ten. V was trimmed by 4 bases and J by 7 bases, leaving 17 bases between them. Germline loops: CDR1 SGHTA, CDR2 FQGNSA. The CDR3 sequence is 16 residues long. Source material: peripheral blood. The V and J genes are TRBV7-2 and TRBJ1-6; possible D gene TRBD1, 5 bases. The origin of this receptor is a woman aged 45-60 years with active or convalescent COVID-19. The DNA for the CDR3 is TGTGCCAGCAGCTCAAAGTCAGGGATAGGGAATTCACCCCTCCACTTT. Translated, it gives CASSSKSGIGNSPLHF.